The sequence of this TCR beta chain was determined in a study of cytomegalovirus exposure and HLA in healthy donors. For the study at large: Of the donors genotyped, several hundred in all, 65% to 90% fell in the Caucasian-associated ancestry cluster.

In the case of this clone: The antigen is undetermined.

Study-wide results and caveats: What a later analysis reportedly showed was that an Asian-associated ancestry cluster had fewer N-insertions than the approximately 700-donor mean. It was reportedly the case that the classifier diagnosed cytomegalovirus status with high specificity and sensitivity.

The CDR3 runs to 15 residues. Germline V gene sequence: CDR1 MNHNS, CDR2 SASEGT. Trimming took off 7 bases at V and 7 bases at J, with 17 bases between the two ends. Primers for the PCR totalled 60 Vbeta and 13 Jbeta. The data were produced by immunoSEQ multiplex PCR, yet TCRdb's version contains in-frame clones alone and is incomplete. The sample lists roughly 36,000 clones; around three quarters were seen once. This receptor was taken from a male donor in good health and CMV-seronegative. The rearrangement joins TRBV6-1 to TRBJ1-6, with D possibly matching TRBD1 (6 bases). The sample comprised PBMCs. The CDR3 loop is CASTLRDKVNSPLHF. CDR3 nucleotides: TGTGCCAGCACCCTACGGGACAAGGTGAATTCACCCCTCCACTTT.